This T cell receptor beta chain came from a study of control samples from healthy donors and cancer patients. V dropped 5 bases and J dropped 2; count of bases not matched to a gene: 11. The CDR3 runs to 17 residues. Germline lookup yields CDR1 LGHNA and CDR2 YNFKEQ. This clone was detected once. The method was immunoSEQ multiplex PCR; TCRdb's version includes in-frame clones alone and lacks a portion of them. The sample lists 95,000 to 130,000 clones; 70% to 90% were seen once. The gene calls are TRBV4-2 and TRBJ2-3, with TRBD2 matching over 9 bases. Specimen: blood. The source is a woman aged 65 to 85 in good health. The CDR3 spells CASSFRLSGGPTDTQYF. The CDR3 region has the DNA TGTGCCAGCAGCTTCCGGCTTAGCGGGGGCCCCACAGATACGCAGTATTTT.